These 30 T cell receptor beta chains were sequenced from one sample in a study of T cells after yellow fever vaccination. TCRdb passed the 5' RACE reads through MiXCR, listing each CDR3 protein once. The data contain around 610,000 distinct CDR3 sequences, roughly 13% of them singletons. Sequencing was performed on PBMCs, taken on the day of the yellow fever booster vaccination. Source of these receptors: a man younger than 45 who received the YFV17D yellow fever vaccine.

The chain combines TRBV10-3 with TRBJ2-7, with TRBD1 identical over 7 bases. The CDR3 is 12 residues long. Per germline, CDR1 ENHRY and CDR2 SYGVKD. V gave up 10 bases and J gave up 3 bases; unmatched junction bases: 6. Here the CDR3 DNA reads TGTGCCACCACGGGACAGAGCTACGAGCAGTACTTC. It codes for CATTGQSYEQYF.

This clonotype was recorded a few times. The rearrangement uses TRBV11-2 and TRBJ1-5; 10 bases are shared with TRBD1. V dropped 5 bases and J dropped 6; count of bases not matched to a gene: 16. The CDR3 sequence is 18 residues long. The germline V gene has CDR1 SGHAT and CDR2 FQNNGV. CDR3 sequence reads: CASSPLGGTGVRGQPQHF. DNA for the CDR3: TGTGCCAGCAGCCCGCTCGGGGGGACAGGGGTTAGGGGTCAGCCCCAGCATTTT.

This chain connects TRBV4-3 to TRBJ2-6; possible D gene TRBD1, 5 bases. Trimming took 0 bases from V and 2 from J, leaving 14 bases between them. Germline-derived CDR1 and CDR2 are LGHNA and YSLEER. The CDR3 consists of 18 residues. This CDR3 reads CASSQDLRGFTGANVLTF. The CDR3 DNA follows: TGCGCCAGCAGCCAAGATCTAAGGGGATTCACTGGGGCCAACGTCCTGACTTTC.

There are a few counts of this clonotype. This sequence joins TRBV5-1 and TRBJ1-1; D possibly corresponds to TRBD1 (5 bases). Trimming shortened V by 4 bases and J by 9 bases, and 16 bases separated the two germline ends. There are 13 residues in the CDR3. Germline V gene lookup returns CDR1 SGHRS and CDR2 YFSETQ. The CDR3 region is CASSKDTGGQAFF. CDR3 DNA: TGCGCCAGCAGCAAGGACACGGGCGGGCAAGCTTTCTTT. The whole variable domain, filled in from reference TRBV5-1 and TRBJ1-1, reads KAGVTQTPRYLIKTRGQQVTLSCSPISGHRSVSWYQQTPGQGLQFLFEYFSETQRNKGNFPGRFSGRQFSNSRSEMNVSTLELGDSALYLCASSKDTGGQAFFGQGTRLTVV.

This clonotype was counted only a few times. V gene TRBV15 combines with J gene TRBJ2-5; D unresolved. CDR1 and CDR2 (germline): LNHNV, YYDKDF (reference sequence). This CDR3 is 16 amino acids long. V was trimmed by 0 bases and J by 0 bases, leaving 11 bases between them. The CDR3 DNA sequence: TGTGCCACCAGCAGAGATCGTGGCAGCCACCAAGAGACCCAGTACTTC. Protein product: CATSRDRGSHQETQYF.

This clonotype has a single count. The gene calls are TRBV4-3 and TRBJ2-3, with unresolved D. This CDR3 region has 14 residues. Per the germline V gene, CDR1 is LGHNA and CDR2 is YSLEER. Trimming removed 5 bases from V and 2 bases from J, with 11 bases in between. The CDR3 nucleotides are TGCGCCAGCAGCTCTCGCATTCACACAGATACGCAGTATTTT. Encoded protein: CASSSRIHTDTQYF.

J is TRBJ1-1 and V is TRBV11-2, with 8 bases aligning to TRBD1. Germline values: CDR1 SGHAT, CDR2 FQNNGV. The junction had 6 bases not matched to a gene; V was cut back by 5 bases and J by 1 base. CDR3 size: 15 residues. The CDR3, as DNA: TGTGCCAGCAGCCTGACAGGGACAGGGAACACTGAAGCTTTCTTT. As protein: CASSLTGTGNTEAFF.

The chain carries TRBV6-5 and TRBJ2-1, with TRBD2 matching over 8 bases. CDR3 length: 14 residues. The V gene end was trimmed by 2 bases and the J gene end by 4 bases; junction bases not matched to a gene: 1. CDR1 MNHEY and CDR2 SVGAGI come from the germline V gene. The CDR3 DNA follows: TGTGCCAGCAGTTACACGGGAGGGTACAATGAGCAGTTCTTC. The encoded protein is CASSYTGGYNEQFF.

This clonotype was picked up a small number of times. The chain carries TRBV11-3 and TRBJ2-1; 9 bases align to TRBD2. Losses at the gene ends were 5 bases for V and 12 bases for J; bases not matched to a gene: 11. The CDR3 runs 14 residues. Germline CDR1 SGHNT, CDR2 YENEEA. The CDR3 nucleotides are TGTGCCAGCAGCCCTGGCGGTAGCGGGAGTGGGCAGTTCTTC. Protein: CASSPGGSGSGQFF.

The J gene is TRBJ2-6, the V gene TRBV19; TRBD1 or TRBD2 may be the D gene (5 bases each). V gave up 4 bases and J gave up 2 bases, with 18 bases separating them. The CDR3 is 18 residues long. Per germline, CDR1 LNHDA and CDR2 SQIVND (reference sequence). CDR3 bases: TGTGCCAGTAGTAAAAGAGCCCAGGGAGTAGCTGGGGCCAACGTCCTGACTTTC. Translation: CASSKRAQGVAGANVLTF. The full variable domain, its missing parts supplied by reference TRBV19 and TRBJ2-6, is DGGITQSPKYLFRKEGQNVTLSCEQNLNHDAMYWYRQDPGQGLRLIYYSQIVNDFQKGDIAEGYSVSREKKESFPLTVTSAQKNPTAFYLCASSKRAQGVAGANVLTFGAGSRLTVL.

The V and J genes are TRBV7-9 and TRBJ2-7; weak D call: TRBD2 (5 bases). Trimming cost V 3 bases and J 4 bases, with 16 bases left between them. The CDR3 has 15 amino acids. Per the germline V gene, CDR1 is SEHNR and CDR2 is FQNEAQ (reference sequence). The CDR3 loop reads CASSLGSGDFYEQYF. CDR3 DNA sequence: TGTGCCAGCAGCTTGGGCTCCGGGGATTTTTACGAGCAGTACTTC.

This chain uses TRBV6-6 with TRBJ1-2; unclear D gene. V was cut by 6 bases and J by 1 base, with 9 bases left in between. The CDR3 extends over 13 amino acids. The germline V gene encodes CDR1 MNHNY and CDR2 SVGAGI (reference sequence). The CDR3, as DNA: TGTGCCAGCAGCCTCAGTATTAACTATGGCTACACCTTC. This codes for CASSLSINYGYTF.

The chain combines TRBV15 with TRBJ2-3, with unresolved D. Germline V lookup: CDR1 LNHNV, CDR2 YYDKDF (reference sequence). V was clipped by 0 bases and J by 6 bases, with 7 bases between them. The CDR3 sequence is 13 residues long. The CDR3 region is CATSRDPWDTQYF. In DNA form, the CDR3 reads TGTGCCACCAGCAGAGATCCGTGGGATACGCAGTATTTT.

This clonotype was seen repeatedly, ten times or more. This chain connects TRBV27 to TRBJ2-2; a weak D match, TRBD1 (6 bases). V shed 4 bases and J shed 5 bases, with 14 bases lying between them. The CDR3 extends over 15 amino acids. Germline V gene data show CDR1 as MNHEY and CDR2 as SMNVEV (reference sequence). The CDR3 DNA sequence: TGTGCCAGCAGTTACAAGGGGGTAGGGACCGGGGAGCTGTTTTTT. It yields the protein CASSYKGVGTGELFF.

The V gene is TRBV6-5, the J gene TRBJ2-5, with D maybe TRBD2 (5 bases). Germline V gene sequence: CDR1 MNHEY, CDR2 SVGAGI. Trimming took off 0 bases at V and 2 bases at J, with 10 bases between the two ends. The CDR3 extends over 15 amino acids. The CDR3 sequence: CASSYSTSGQETQYF. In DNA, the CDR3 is TGTGCCAGCAGTTACTCGACCAGCGGACAAGAGACCCAGTACTTC.

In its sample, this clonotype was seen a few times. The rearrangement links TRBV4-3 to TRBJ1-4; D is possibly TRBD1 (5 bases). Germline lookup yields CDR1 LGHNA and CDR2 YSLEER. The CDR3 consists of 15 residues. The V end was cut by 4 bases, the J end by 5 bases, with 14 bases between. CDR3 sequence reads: CASSLAGGWNEKLFF. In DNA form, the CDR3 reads TGCGCCAGCAGCCTAGCCGGGGGTTGGAATGAAAAACTGTTTTTT.

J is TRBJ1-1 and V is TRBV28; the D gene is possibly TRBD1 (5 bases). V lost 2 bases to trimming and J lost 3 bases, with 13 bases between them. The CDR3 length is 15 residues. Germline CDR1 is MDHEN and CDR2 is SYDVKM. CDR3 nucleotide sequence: TGTGCCAGCAGTTTACGCAATGGGGGGGACACTGAAGCTTTCTTT. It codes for CASSLRNGGDTEAFF.

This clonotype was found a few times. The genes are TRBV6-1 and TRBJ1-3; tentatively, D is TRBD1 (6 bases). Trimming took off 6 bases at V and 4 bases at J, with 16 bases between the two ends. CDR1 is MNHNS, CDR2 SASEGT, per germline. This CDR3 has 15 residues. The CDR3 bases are TGTGCCAGCAGCCACACAGGGAAAGGAGGAAACACCATATATTTT. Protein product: CASSHTGKGGNTIYF.

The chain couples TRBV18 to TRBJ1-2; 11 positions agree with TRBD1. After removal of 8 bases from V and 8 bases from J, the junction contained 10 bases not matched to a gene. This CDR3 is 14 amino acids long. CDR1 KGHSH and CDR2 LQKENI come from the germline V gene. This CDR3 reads CASGASGQGEGYTF. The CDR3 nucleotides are TGTGCCAGCGGAGCATCGGGACAGGGGGAAGGCTACACCTTC.

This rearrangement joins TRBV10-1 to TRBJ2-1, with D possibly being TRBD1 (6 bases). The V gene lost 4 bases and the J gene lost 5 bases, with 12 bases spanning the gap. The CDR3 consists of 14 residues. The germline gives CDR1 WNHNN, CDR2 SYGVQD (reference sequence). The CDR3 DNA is TGCGCCAGCAGTGCGGACAGCGTCCACAATGAGCAGTTCTTC. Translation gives CASSADSVHNEQFF.

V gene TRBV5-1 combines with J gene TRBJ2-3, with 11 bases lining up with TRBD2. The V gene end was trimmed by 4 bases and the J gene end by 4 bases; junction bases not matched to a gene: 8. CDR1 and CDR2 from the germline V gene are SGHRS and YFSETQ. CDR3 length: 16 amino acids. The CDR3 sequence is CASSQTTSGSADTQYF. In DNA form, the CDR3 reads TGCGCCAGCAGCCAAACCACTAGCGGGAGCGCAGATACGCAGTATTTT.

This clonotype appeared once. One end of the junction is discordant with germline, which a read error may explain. CDR3 sequence: CVTCHQDLYEQYF. Written as DNA, the CDR3 is TGTGTCACCTGCCACCAGGATCTCTACGAGCAGTACTTC. The V and J genes are TRBV23-1 and TRBJ2-7; D not resolved. TRBV23-1 has ORF status, its function being uncertain. There are 13 residues in the CDR3.

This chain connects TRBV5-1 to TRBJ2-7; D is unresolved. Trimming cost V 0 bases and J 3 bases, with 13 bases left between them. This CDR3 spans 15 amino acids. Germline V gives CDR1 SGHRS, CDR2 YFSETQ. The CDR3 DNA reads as TGCGCCAGCAGCTTGGAGGTTTTCGTCCGCTACGAGCAGTACTTC. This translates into CASSLEVFVRYEQYF.

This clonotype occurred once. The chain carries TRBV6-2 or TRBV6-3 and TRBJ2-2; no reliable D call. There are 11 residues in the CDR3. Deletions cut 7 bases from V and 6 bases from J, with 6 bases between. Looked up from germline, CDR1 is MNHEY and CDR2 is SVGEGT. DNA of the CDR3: TGTGCCAGCACCAGCGCCGGGGAGCTGTTTTTT. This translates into CASTSAGELFF.

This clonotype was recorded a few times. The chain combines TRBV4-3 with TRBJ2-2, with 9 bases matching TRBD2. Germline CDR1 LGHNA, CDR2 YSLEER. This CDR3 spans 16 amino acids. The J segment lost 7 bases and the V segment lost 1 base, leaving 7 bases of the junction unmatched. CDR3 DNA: TGCGCCAGCAGCCAAGTTCCTAGCGGGAACGGCGGGGAGCTGTTTTTT. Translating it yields CASSQVPSGNGGELFF.

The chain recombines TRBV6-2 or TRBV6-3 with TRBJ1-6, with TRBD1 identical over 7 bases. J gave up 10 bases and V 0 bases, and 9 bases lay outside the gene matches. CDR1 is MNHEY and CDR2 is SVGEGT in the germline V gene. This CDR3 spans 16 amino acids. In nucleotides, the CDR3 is TGTGCCAGCAGTTACTCTACAGGGGCACTTTCCTCACCCCTCCACTTT. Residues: CASSYSTGALSSPLHF.

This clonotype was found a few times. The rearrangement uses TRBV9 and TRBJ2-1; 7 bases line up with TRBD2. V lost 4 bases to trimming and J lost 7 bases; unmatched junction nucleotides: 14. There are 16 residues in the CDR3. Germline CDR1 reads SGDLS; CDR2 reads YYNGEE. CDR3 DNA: TGTGCCAGCAGCCCCCCGGCCGGGACTACTACAAATGAGCAGTTCTTC. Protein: CASSPPAGTTTNEQFF.

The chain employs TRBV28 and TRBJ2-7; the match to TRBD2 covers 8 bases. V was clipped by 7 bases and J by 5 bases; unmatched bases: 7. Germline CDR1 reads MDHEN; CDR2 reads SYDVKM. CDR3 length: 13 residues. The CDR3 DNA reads TGTGCCAGCACGGGCGGGAGGAACCACGAGCAGTACTTC. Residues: CASTGGRNHEQYF.

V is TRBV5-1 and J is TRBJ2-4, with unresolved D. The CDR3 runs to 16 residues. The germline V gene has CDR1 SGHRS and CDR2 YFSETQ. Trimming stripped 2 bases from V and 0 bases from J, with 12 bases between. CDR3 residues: CASSFGADLAKNIQYF. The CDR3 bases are TGCGCCAGCAGCTTCGGTGCCGATCTAGCCAAAAACATTCAGTACTTC.

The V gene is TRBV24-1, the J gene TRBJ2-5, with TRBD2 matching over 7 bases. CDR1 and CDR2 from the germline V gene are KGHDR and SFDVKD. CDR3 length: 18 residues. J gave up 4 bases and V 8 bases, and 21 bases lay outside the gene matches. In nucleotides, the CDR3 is TGTGCCACCACCTTGATTGCGGGGCGGGGGAAGATTGGAGAGACCCAGTACTTC. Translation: CATTLIAGRGKIGETQYF.